Below, 7 T cell receptor beta chains from the same sample are listed, as sequenced in a study of technical replicates of blood from a few donors. The protocol was immunoSEQ multiplex PCR, while the TCRdb copy is restricted to in-frame clones and leaves out a portion. The sample carries 75,000 to 90,000 clones, approximately 96% recorded once. Sequenced sample: T cells isolated from PBMCs. These receptors all come from a human donor in good health.

V usage is TRBV12-5 and J usage is TRBJ2-5; a possible D gene is TRBD2 (6 bases). Germline V gene data show CDR1 as LGHNT and CDR2 as FRNRAP. The CDR3 sequence is 13 residues long. The V gene lost 5 bases and the J gene lost 5 bases, with 12 bases spanning the gap. The CDR3 DNA sequence: TGTGCTAGTGGTCAGGGACTTGAGGAGACCCAGTACTTC. This translates into CASGQGLEETQYF.

The chain couples TRBV6-1 to TRBJ1-3; no definite D call. V gave up 8 bases and J gave up 0 bases, with 8 bases separating them. Germline V CDR1 and CDR2: MNHNS, SASEGT. This CDR3 is built from 13 residues. Here the CDR3 reads CASQNPSGNTIYF. The CDR3, as DNA: TGTGCCAGCCAGAACCCCTCTGGAAACACCATATATTTT.

The chain recombines TRBV7-2 with TRBJ1-2; D call uncertain. The CDR3 has 16 residues. Trimming took 0 bases from V and 2 from J, leaving 13 bases between them. Germline-derived CDR1 and CDR2 are SGHTA and FQGNSA. CDR3 DNA: TGTGCCAGCAGCTTAGCTTTCGGGGTCGTCAACTATGGCTACACCTTC. Translating it yields CASSLAFGVVNYGYTF.

The chain joins TRBV6-5 to TRBJ1-2; D might be TRBD1 (5 bases). The V gene lost 5 bases and the J gene lost 6 bases, with 16 bases spanning the gap. The germline V gene encodes CDR1 MNHEY and CDR2 SVGAGI. This CDR3 has 14 residues. The CDR3 loop reads CASSPFGQGDGYTF. CDR3 sequence (DNA): TGTGCCAGCAGTCCCTTCGGGCAGGGCGATGGCTACACCTTC.

This clone was seen only once. The gene calls are TRBV30 and TRBJ1-1; D is possibly TRBD1 (6 bases). Germline CDR1 and CDR2: GTSNPN and SVGIG (reference sequence). The germline V and J ends were trimmed by 5 bases and 5 bases, with 18 bases remaining between them. The CDR3 runs to 14 residues. The CDR3 DNA is TGTGCCTGGCGACTTGCAGGGGTTCGGACTGAAGCTTTCTTT. It yields the protein CAWRLAGVRTEAFF. The full variable domain, its missing parts supplied by reference TRBV30 and TRBJ1-1, is SQTIHQWPATLVQPVGSPLSLECTVEGTSNPNLYWYRQAAGRGLQLLFYSVGIGQISSEVPQNLSASRPQDRQFILSSKKLLLSDSGFYLCAWRLAGVRTEAFFGQGTRLTVV.

The V gene is TRBV27, the J gene TRBJ1-1; D is unclear. Trimming stripped 8 bases from V and 0 bases from J, with 10 bases between. Germline assignment: CDR1 MNHEY and CDR2 SMNVEV (reference sequence). There are 13 residues in the CDR3. CDR3 sequence reads: CASGNQVNTEAFF. CDR3 nucleotide sequence: TGTGCCAGCGGAAATCAGGTGAACACTGAAGCTTTCTTT.

This clone appeared once. The J gene is TRBJ2-7, the V gene TRBV19, with no clear D. V was trimmed by 4 bases and J by 0 bases, leaving 7 bases between them. The CDR3 consists of 13 residues. Germline loops: CDR1 LNHDA, CDR2 SQIVND (reference sequence). The CDR3 is CASSSGFSYEQYF. In DNA form, the CDR3 reads TGTGCCAGTAGTAGCGGCTTCTCCTACGAGCAGTACTTC. Using reference TRBV19 and TRBJ2-7 for the parts outside the CDR3, the full variable domain is DGGITQSPKYLFRKEGQNVTLSCEQNLNHDAMYWYRQDPGQGLRLIYYSQIVNDFQKGDIAEGYSVSREKKESFPLTVTSAQKNPTAFYLCASSSGFSYEQYFGPGTRLTVT.